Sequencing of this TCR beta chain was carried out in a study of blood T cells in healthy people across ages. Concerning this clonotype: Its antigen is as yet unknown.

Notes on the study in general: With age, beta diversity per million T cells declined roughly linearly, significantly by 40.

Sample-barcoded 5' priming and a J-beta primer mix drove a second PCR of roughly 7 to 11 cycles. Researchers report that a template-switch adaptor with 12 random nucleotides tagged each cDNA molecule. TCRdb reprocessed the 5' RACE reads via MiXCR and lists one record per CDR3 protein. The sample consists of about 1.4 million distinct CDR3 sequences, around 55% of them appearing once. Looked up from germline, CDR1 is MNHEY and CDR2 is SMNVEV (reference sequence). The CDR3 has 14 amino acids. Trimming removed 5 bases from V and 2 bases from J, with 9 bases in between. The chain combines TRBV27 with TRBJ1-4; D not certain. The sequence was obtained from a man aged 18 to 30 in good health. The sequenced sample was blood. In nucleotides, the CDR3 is TGTGCCAGCAGTGTCGGGCAGACTAATGAAAAACTGTTTTTT. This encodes CASSVGQTNEKLFF. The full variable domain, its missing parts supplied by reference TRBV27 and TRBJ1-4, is EAQVTQNPRYLITVTGKKLTVTCSQNMNHEYMSWYRQDPGLGLRQIYYSMNVEVTDKGDVPEGYKVSRKEKRNFPLILESPSPNQTSLYFCASSVGQTNEKLFFGSGTQLSVL.